The entry below describes one T cell receptor beta chain. The data stem from a study of technical replicates of blood from a handful of donors. Data came from immunoSEQ multiplex PCR; TCRdb stores just in-frame clones and leaves some out. The sample records about 85,000 clones, about 95% being singletons. The CDR3 totals 17 residues. The V gene end was trimmed by 1 base and the J gene end by 4 bases; junction bases not matched to a gene: 10. Germline V gene lookup returns CDR1 SGHRS and CDR2 YFSETQ. The sequenced material came from T cells isolated from PBMCs. The V gene is TRBV5-1, the J gene TRBJ2-1, with 8 bases aligning to TRBD2. This sequence was found in a human donor in good health. The DNA of the CDR3 is TGCGCCAGCAGCTTGAGGGCCAGCGGGGGCTTGTACAATGAGCAGTTCTTC. It yields the protein CASSLRASGGLYNEQFF.